The TCR beta chain under discussion was sequenced for a study of blood T cells in healthy people across ages. This clonotype showed up just once. CDR3 size: 14 residues. From germline, CDR1 is SGHRS and CDR2 YFSETQ. Trimming stripped 4 bases from V and 4 bases from J, with 14 bases between. A second PCR, run for roughly 7 to 12 cycles, used a sample-barcoded 5' primer plus a J-beta primer mix. From the 5' RACE reads, TCRdb called clonotypes with MiXCR, one entry per CDR3 protein. Here the sample spans about 780,000 distinct CDR3 sequences, less than 60% being singletons. Sequenced: blood. This TCR derives from a man aged 80 or over in good health. This rearrangement joins TRBV5-1 to TRBJ2-5; a weak D match, TRBD1 (6 bases). The CDR3 DNA reads TGCGCCAGCAGCGACCAGGGGTCGAGAGAGACCCAGTACTTC. The encoded protein is CASSDQGSRETQYF.